Below, 13 T cell receptor beta chains from the same sample are listed, as sequenced in a study of early T cells in non-severe SARS-CoV-2 infection. MiXCR, run by TCRdb on the 5' RACE reads, gives a single entry per CDR3 protein. The profile shows 35,000 to 45,000 distinct CDR3 sequences, roughly 5.4% of them singletons. This specimen consisted of whole blood, obtained at baseline. The receptors here all came from an adult who was a healthcare worker with PCR-confirmed SARS-CoV-2 infection or an uninfected control (not recorded which).

This clonotype was recorded many times. This chain connects TRBV14 to TRBJ1-2; the D is unclear. Germline CDR1 and CDR2: SGHDN and FVKESK. The CDR3 sequence is 18 residues long. The V end lost 4 bases, the J end lost 2 bases, and 23 bases lay between the germline ends. Here the CDR3 reads CASSPWRHPDSKNYGYTF. The CDR3 DNA reads TGTGCCAGCAGCCCCTGGCGACACCCCGATTCAAAAAACTATGGCTACACCTTC.

This clonotype has ten or more counts. The chain joins TRBV30 to TRBJ2-3; D not certain. Trimming took off 0 bases at V and 7 bases at J, with 2 bases between the two ends. Germline-derived CDR1 and CDR2 are GTSNPN and SVGIG (reference sequence). The CDR3 has 10 residues. Here the CDR3 reads CAWSVNTQYF. DNA for the CDR3: TGTGCCTGGAGTGTAAATACGCAGTATTTT.

The table lists this clonotype with a few counts. The chain couples TRBV5-1 to TRBJ2-7, with no clear D. The CDR3 is made up of 14 amino acids. CDR1 is SGHRS, CDR2 YFSETQ, per germline. The V end was cut by 0 bases, the J end by 3 bases, with 10 bases between. The DNA for the CDR3 is TGCGCCAGCAGCTTGGCCTCGCTGTACTACGAGCAGTACTTC. This translates into CASSLASLYYEQYF.

This clonotype was observed at least ten times. The chain links TRBV11-2 to TRBJ1-4; no definite D call. Trimming took 2 bases from V and 4 from J, leaving 14 bases between them. This CDR3 has 16 residues. CDR1 SGHAT and CDR2 FQNNGV come from the germline V gene. The CDR3 coding sequence is TGTGCCAGCAGCTTAATTGCACACCGGATTAATGAAAAACTGTTTTTT. Translated: CASSLIAHRINEKLFF.

Regarding this clonotype: This is likely a read error, given that the CDR3 carries no conserved phenylalanine or tryptophan at its end. The CDR3 reads CASSYDSSYNEQFY. The CDR3 DNA sequence: TGTGCCAGCAGCTACGATAGCTCCTACAATGAGCAGTTCTAC. J is TRBJ2-1 and V is TRBV7-8; the D is unclear. With 4 bases removed from V and 0 bases from J, the gap between germline ends came to 7 bases. This CDR3 region has 14 residues. Germline V gene lookup returns CDR1 SGHVS and CDR2 FQNEAQ.

DNA of the CDR3: TGTGCCAGCAGCCAAGATATCCCGGGCGGGACGGTAGAGACCCAGTACTTC. Translating gives CASSQDIPGGTVETQYF. This chain uses TRBV14 with TRBJ2-5; the D gene is possibly TRBD2 (6 bases). Trimming left V 0 bases short and J 4 bases short, with 18 bases between. Germline CDR1 SGHDN, CDR2 FVKESK. This CDR3 spans 17 amino acids.

The rearrangement joins TRBV20-1 to TRBJ2-3, with TRBD2 as a possible D gene (5 bases). V dropped 2 bases and J dropped 4 bases, with 10 bases sitting between them. CDR3 length: 13 amino acids. CDR1 is DFQATT, CDR2 SNEGSKA, per germline (reference sequence). The CDR3 coding sequence is TGCAGTGCTAGAACCGGGATGCCAGATACGCAGTATTTT. It encodes CSARTGMPDTQYF.

There are many counts of this clonotype. The rearrangement links TRBV29-1 to TRBJ2-2; D remains unclear. The CDR3 runs to 13 residues. Germline V gene sequence: CDR1 SQVTM, CDR2 ANQGSEA. Trimming took 6 bases from V and 6 from J, leaving 14 bases between them. In DNA, the CDR3 is TGCAGCGTCCGACCCGCGTACGCCGGGGAGCTGTTTTTT. It specifies CSVRPAYAGELFF.

Many counts were recorded for this clonotype. The chain couples TRBV20-1 to TRBJ1-2; possible D gene TRBD1, 6 bases. The CDR3 runs to 12 residues. Germline CDR1 and CDR2: DFQATT and SNEGSKA (reference sequence). Trimming pared 3 bases from V and 8 bases from J, leaving 13 bases between. The CDR3 DNA reads as TGCAGTGCTAGGGGGGGCGCGAGGGGCTACACCTTC. Its translation: CSARGGARGYTF.

This clonotype came up a few times. This chain links TRBV6-6 with TRBJ2-7, with D possibly TRBD1 on 5 matching bases. V lost 4 bases to trimming and J lost 2 bases, with 15 bases between them. The CDR3 runs to 15 residues. The germline gives CDR1 MNHNY, CDR2 SVGAGI (reference sequence). The CDR3 nucleotides are TGTGCCAGCAGTTCCTTGAGACAGCCACCCTACGAGCAGTACGTC. It encodes CASSSLRQPPYEQYV.

This clonotype was picked up many times. The rearrangement joins TRBV7-8 to TRBJ1-3; 9 bases fit TRBD1. The CDR3 spans 15 residues. The ends lost 6 bases at V and 6 bases at J; junction bases unmatched: 9. Germline V gene data show CDR1 as SGHVS and CDR2 as FQNEAQ. For the CDR3, the DNA is TGTGCCAGCAGAGCGGGGACAGGGTATGAAAACACCATATATTTT. Protein sequence: CASRAGTGYENTIYF.

This clonotype has ten or more counts. The V call is TRBV20-1, the J call TRBJ2-1; D gene unclear. The CDR3 extends over 13 amino acids. Trimming stripped 3 bases from V and 6 bases from J, with 12 bases between. Per germline, CDR1 DFQATT and CDR2 SNEGSKA (reference sequence). CDR3 residues: CSASGPYRNEQFF. DNA of the CDR3: TGCAGTGCTAGCGGGCCGTACCGCAATGAGCAGTTCTTC.

This clonotype was recorded a few times. CDR3 coding DNA: TGTGCCAGCAGCTTTGACGGCAATCAGCCCCAGCATTTT. It translates to CASSFDGNQPQHF. The chain recombines TRBV11-3 with TRBJ1-5; D not certain. The V end was cut by 3 bases, the J end by 2 bases, with 5 bases between. This CDR3 spans 13 amino acids. Germline CDR1 SGHNT, CDR2 YENEEA.